These 21 T cell receptor beta chains came from one sample sequenced in a study of blood T cells in healthy people across ages. With a J-beta primer mix and a sample-barcoded 5' primer, a second PCR ran about 7 to 11 cycles. Using its own MiXCR run on the 5' RACE reads, TCRdb lists one record per CDR3 protein. Of approximately 600,000 distinct CDR3 sequences in the sample, approximately 59% were seen once. Sequenced material: blood. All receptors derive from a man aged 55-75 years in good health.

V and J are TRBV2 and TRBJ2-5; D may be TRBD1 or TRBD2 (5 bases each). V shed 10 bases and J shed 9 bases, with 21 bases lying between them. The CDR3 sequence is 13 residues long. Germline V gene lookup returns CDR1 SNHLY and CDR2 FYNNEI. The DNA of the CDR3 is TGTGCCACCCAGCCCGAGGGGTTCGGGGCCCAGTACTTC. Encoded protein: CATQPEGFGAQYF.

A single count supports this clonotype. The V call is TRBV5-1, the J call TRBJ2-2, with TRBD2 identical over 7 bases. There are 15 residues in the CDR3. Losses at the gene ends were 5 bases for V and 4 bases for J; bases not matched to a gene: 8. Germline V gene data show CDR1 as SGHRS and CDR2 as YFSETQ. CDR3 residues: CASSIPGLPTGELFF. In nucleotides, the CDR3 is TGCGCCAGCAGTATACCGGGACTACCCACCGGGGAGCTGTTTTTT.

The chain combines TRBV29-1 with TRBJ2-5, with D possibly being TRBD2 (6 bases). Trimming removed 4 bases from V and 3 bases from J, with 12 bases in between. Germline V gene data show CDR1 as SQVTM and CDR2 as ANQGSEA. The CDR3 spans 13 residues. Here the CDR3 reads CSVAWRGKETQYF. DNA of the CDR3: TGCAGCGTTGCCTGGAGGGGCAAAGAGACCCAGTACTTC.

The V gene is TRBV7-9, the J gene TRBJ2-5; tentative D call: TRBD2 (6 bases). V was cut by 5 bases and J by 0 bases, with 16 bases left in between. The germline V gene has CDR1 SEHNR and CDR2 FQNEAQ (reference sequence). The CDR3 runs 16 residues. The CDR3 DNA follows: TGTGCCAGCAGCACTCAGGAGGGCCCAAACCAAGAGACCCAGTACTTC. Translated: CASSTQEGPNQETQYF.

The chain couples TRBV6-6 to TRBJ2-1; D gene ambiguous. This CDR3 is built from 14 residues. Germline V gives CDR1 MNHNY, CDR2 SVGAGI (reference sequence). V gave up 3 bases and J gave up 0 bases, with 6 bases separating them. CDR3 region: CASSYQSSYNEQFF. The DNA of the CDR3 is TGTGCCAGCAGTTATCAAAGCTCCTACAATGAGCAGTTCTTC.

This clonotype was seen only a few times. The rearrangement uses TRBV3-1 and TRBJ2-1, with 11 nucleotides matching TRBD2. Germline V CDR1 and CDR2: LGHDT, YNNKEL (reference sequence). The CDR3 has 15 residues. V was clipped by 1 base and J by 7 bases; unmatched bases: 3. This CDR3 is CASSQGLAGRNEQFF. The CDR3 DNA follows: TGTGCCAGCAGCCAAGGACTAGCGGGGCGGAATGAGCAGTTCTTC.

The chain joins TRBV24-1 to TRBJ2-1; D remains unclear. CDR3 length: 12 residues. With 8 bases removed from V and 5 bases from J, the gap between germline ends came to 9 bases. CDR1 KGHDR and CDR2 SFDVKD come from the germline V gene. The CDR3 sequence: CATKDQNNEQFF. In DNA form, the CDR3 reads TGTGCCACCAAGGACCAAAACAATGAGCAGTTCTTC.

V is TRBV20-1 and J is TRBJ1-4, with D tentatively TRBD1 (5 bases). The V end lost 0 bases, the J end lost 8 bases, and 13 bases lay between the germline ends. The CDR3 contains 14 residues. CDR1 and CDR2 from the germline V gene are DFQATT and SNEGSKA (reference sequence). Here the CDR3 DNA reads TGCAGTGCTAGAGATCGCACAGGTGGCGAAAAACTGTTTTTT. As protein: CSARDRTGGEKLFF.

The chain couples TRBV10-3 to TRBJ2-4; 10 bases match TRBD1. Trimming removed 2 bases from V and 0 bases from J; junction bases left unmatched: 16. This CDR3 spans 21 amino acids. The V gene's germline CDR1 is ENHRY and CDR2 SYGVKD. The CDR3 region is CAISETPPGQGKGVAKNIQYF. The CDR3 DNA reads as TGTGCCATCAGTGAGACGCCGCCGGGACAGGGGAAGGGGGTAGCCAAAAACATTCAGTACTTC.

The V call is TRBV6-1, the J call TRBJ2-1, with D perhaps assigned TRBD1 or TRBD2 (5 bases each). Trimming stripped 8 bases from V and 3 bases from J, with 11 bases between. The CDR3 sequence is 13 residues long. Per the germline V gene, CDR1 is MNHNS and CDR2 is SASEGT. CDR3 protein: CASRGDRYNEQFF. CDR3 nucleotides: TGTGCCAGCCGAGGGGACCGCTACAATGAGCAGTTCTTC.

This clonotype was counted a few times. The V call is TRBV4-2, the J call TRBJ2-1; D may be TRBD2 (5 bases). The CDR3 consists of 16 residues. Germline CDR1 LGHNA, CDR2 YNFKEQ. V lost 4 bases and J 0 bases, leaving 13 bases between the germline ends. CDR3 sequence (DNA): TGTGCCAGCAGCCTAAACGTAGGGAGCTCCTACAATGAGCAGTTCTTC. Protein sequence: CASSLNVGSSYNEQFF.

The J gene is TRBJ1-2, the V gene TRBV12-3 or TRBV12-4, with D possibly TRBD1 on 5 matching bases. The CDR3 length is 15 residues. V lost 7 bases and J lost 9, with 24 bases in between. The CDR3 nucleotides are TGTGCCAGCACGCCGCGGAGGGGAAGGGATGGTAGCTACACCTTC. It codes for CASTPRRGRDGSYTF.

V is TRBV20-1 and J is TRBJ2-5; unclear D gene. The germline V gene has CDR1 DFQATT and CDR2 SNEGSKA (reference sequence). The CDR3 has 13 amino acids. Between the trimmed V and J ends, which lost 5 bases and 1 base, there was a span of 11 bases. Here the CDR3 reads CSAPKARQETQYF. The CDR3 nucleotides read TGCAGTGCTCCGAAAGCGCGCCAAGAGACCCAGTACTTC.

The chain has TRBV12-3 or TRBV12-4 and TRBJ2-5, with 8 bases aligning to TRBD1. With 7 bases clipped from V and 5 bases from J, the junction kept 12 bases outside the gene matches. CDR3 size: 15 residues. CDR3 residues: CASTWRQGAWETQYF. CDR3 bases: TGTGCCAGCACCTGGAGGCAGGGGGCATGGGAGACCCAGTACTTC.

The CDR3 loop is CASRPLTSAMNTQYF. The CDR3 DNA reads TGTGCCAGCAGGCCCCTGACTAGCGCGATGAATACGCAGTATTTT. This chain uses TRBV12-3 or TRBV12-4 with TRBJ2-3, with 8 bases identical to TRBD2. CDR3 length: 15 amino acids. V lost 6 bases and J lost 7; bases outside the gene matches: 12.

The V and J genes are TRBV29-1 and TRBJ2-2, with a weak D call TRBD1 (6 bases). The CDR3 is 15 residues long. Between the trimmed V and J ends, which lost 8 bases and 6 bases, there was a span of 22 bases. Germline CDR1 SQVTM, CDR2 ANQGSEA. The CDR3 DNA follows: TGCAGCATCCTCACAGGGTACGGGGTCGCCGGGGAGCTGTTTTTT. This sequence encodes CSILTGYGVAGELFF.

The chain uses TRBV6-5 and TRBJ2-7, with 9 nucleotides matching TRBD1. This CDR3 has 13 amino acids. CDR1 and CDR2 (germline): MNHEY, SVGAGI. V dropped 8 bases and J dropped 6; count of bases not matched to a gene: 8. Written as DNA, the CDR3 is TGTGCCAGCGCCTGGGACAGGGCGTCCGAGCAGTACTTC. Its translation is CASAWDRASEQYF.

The rearrangement joins TRBV20-1 to TRBJ1-1, with no clear D. V lost 3 bases, J lost 1 base, and 9 bases lay in between. CDR1 DFQATT and CDR2 SNEGSKA come from the germline V gene (reference sequence). This CDR3 is built from 13 residues. The CDR3 loop is CSASGVGNTEAFF. DNA of the CDR3: TGCAGTGCTAGCGGGGTCGGGAACACTGAAGCTTTCTTT.

The genes are TRBV6-1 and TRBJ2-5; 10 nucleotides line up with TRBD1. The better agreement between TRBJ2-7 and the DNA end casts doubt on the J call. The CDR3 consists of 14 residues. The V gene's germline CDR1 is MNHNS and CDR2 SASEGT. CDR3 protein: CASKTGTGEYEQYF. For the CDR3, the DNA is TGTGCCAGCAAAACCGGGACAGGGGAGTACGAGCAGTACTTC.

This chain links TRBV20-1 with TRBJ2-7; D perhaps matches TRBD1 (5 bases). The V end lost 3 bases, the J end lost 7 bases, and 22 bases lay between the germline ends. Germline V lookup: CDR1 DFQATT, CDR2 SNEGSKA (reference sequence). The CDR3 has 15 amino acids. The CDR3 sequence: CSASDPRGNPWEQYF. For the CDR3, the DNA is TGCAGTGCTAGTGACCCAAGGGGCAATCCGTGGGAGCAGTACTTC.

The sample holds a few counts of this clonotype. The V and J genes are TRBV20-1 and TRBJ2-5; D uncertain. Germline V gene sequence: CDR1 DFQATT, CDR2 SNEGSKA (reference sequence). The V end lost 6 bases, the J end lost 4 bases, and 9 bases lay between the germline ends. The CDR3 is 11 residues long. The CDR3 reads CSATRLETQYF. The CDR3 region has the DNA TGCAGTGCGACCCGATTAGAGACCCAGTACTTC.